This T cell receptor beta chain derives from a study of T-cell reconstitution after alpha-beta-depleted transplantation in children. General observations from the study: Alpha-beta T cells present about two months after transplant were reported to originate from several hundred expanded graft clones. Newly generated T cells supplied most T-cell counts and diversity one year post-transplant. The high TCRbeta diversity at day 60 in some patients came from surviving recipient T cells and thymic progenitors.

The length of the CDR3 is 15 residues. The V gene lost 3 bases and the J gene lost 3 bases, with 15 bases spanning the gap. In its sample, this clonotype was seen many times. The antigen is not known. Unique molecular identifiers tagged the TCRbeta library. In TCRdb, the PCR reads were re-called with MiXCR into one record per CDR3 protein. This sample has hundreds of thousands of distinct CDR3 sequences; roughly 13% occur once, and the top ten carry around 2%. The source is a male patient under 18 who had a stem cell transplant for acute myeloid leukemia, so the T cells may come from the graft donor. The genes are TRBV12-3 or TRBV12-4 and TRBJ2-7; TRBD1 is a possible D gene (6 bases). Sequencing used PBMCs, mostly from graft donor cells, obtained 360 days after TCRalphabeta/CD19-depleted stem cell transplant. CDR3 residues: CASSLAGVVGYEQYF. In nucleotides, the CDR3 is TGTGCCAGCAGTTTGGCAGGGGTTGTAGGCTACGAGCAGTACTTC.